Shown below are 5 T cell receptor beta chains from a single sample sequenced in a study of quantifying T cell responses using KT2 cells. Study-wide context: TCR alpha and beta constant-region primers primed reverse transcription of RNA.

Each cDNA got a UMI-containing oligo ligated at its 3' end. The first PCR ran 3 to 5 cycles with an equimolar RC1.1 and RC1.2 beta primer mix. TCRdb reanalysed the UMI-ligation and nested PCR reads using MiXCR and keeps one entry per CDR3 protein. This sample has about 30,000 distinct CDR3 sequences, with 7.3% found just once. Sample: PBMCs spiked with cells of the T cell clone KT2. These receptors all stem from a human donor.

A few counts support this clonotype. This chain uses TRBV6-2 or TRBV6-3 with TRBJ2-5; D is perhaps TRBD2 (6 bases). V was pared by 7 bases and J by 5 bases, with 14 bases between. CDR3 length equals 13 residues. CDR1 and CDR2 from the germline V gene are MNHEY and SVGEGT. DNA of the CDR3: TGTGCCAGCAACGACGGAGGGGTGGAGACCCAGTACTTC. Amino acids: CASNDGGVETQYF.

This clonotype was observed at least ten times. V is TRBV2 and J is TRBJ1-4; 8 bases fit TRBD1. The junction had 8 bases not matched to a gene; V was cut back by 3 bases and J by 8 bases. Looked up from germline, CDR1 is SNHLY and CDR2 is FYNNEI. The CDR3 contains 15 residues. CDR3: CASSEFGTGVEKLFF. The CDR3 DNA is TGTGCCAGCAGTGAGTTCGGGACAGGAGTAGAAAAACTGTTTTTT. Full variable domain (rest looked up from reference TRBV2 and TRBJ1-4): EPEVTQTPSHQVTQMGQEVILRCVPISNHLYFYWYRQILGQKVEFLVSFYNNEISEKSEIFDDQFSVERPDGSNFTLKIRSTKLEDSAMYFCASSEFGTGVEKLFFGSGTQLSVL.

This clonotype was seen many times. J is TRBJ2-2 and V is TRBV9, with 7 bases fitting TRBD1. The germline gives CDR1 SGDLS, CDR2 YYNGEE. V gave up 3 bases and J gave up 3 bases; unmatched junction bases: 5. The CDR3 has 15 residues. The CDR3 DNA reads as TGTGCCAGCAGCGATTCAGGGGGATACACCGGGGAGCTGTTTTTT. Translating gives CASSDSGGYTGELFF.

Many counts were recorded for this clonotype. The chain couples TRBV9 to TRBJ1-5, with a possible D match to TRBD1 (5 bases). The CDR3 is 15 residues long. V was pared by 0 bases and J by 6 bases, with 13 bases between. CDR1 and CDR2 from the germline V gene are SGDLS and YYNGEE. The CDR3, as DNA: TGTGCCAGCAGCGTAGGGGCAGGGAGCGGTCAGCCCCAGCATTTT. Encoded protein: CASSVGAGSGQPQHF.

There are a few counts of this clonotype. The J gene is TRBJ2-5, the V gene TRBV12-3 or TRBV12-4, with TRBD1 matching 8 bases. J lost 4 bases, V lost 4 bases, and 11 bases had no gene match. This CDR3 region has 16 residues. The DNA of the CDR3 is TGTGCCAGCAGTTGGGGGCCGGACAGGGCGGGAGAGACCCAGTACTTC. This codes for CASSWGPDRAGETQYF.